The clone carrying this T cell receptor beta chain was detected only once. Antigen: not known. This entry belongs to a study of OX40 agonist ivuxolimab in advanced cancers. Assay used: immunoSEQ multiplex PCR; TCRdb lists only in-frame clones, some missing. The sample comprises about 62,000 clones, 80% to 95% of which are singletons, and 13% rests with the top ten. Anyone with autoimmune disease history or systemic immunosuppression was excluded. Study-wide results and caveats: Low normalized T-cell clonal expansion also characterized some of the nonresponders.

Trimming removed 1 base at V and 0 bases at J, with 6 bases between. The CDR3 is made up of 14 amino acids. The V gene's germline CDR1 is SGHRS and CDR2 YFSETQ. This TCR was sampled from an adult with an advanced solid tumor such as melanoma, head and neck, liver or kidney cancer. The source material was CD4+ or CD8+ T cells sorted from blood, sampled in a trial of the OX40 agonist ivuxolimab. This rearrangement joins TRBV5-1 to TRBJ2-3; D gene ambiguous. CDR3: CASSLFSSTDTQYF. In DNA form, the CDR3 reads TGCGCCAGCAGCTTGTTCTCTAGCACAGATACGCAGTATTTT.